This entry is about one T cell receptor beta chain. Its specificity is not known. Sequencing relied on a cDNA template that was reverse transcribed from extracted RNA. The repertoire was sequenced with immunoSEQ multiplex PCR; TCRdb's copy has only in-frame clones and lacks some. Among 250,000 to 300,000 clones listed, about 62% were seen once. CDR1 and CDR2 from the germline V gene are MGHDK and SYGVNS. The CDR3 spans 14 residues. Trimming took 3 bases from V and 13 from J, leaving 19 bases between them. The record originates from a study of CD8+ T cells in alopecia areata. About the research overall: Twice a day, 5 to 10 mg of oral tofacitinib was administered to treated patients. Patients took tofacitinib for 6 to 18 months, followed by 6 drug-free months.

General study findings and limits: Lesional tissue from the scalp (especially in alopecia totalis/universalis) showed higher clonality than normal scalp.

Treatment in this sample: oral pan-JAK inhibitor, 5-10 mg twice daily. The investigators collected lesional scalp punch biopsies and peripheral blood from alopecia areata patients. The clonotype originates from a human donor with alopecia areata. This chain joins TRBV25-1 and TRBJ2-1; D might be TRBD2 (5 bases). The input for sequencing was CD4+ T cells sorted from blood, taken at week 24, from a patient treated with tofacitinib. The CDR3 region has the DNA TGTGCCAGCAGTGATTGGCGGGCCCGCAGTGGTCAGTTCTTC. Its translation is CASSDWRARSGQFF.